This T cell receptor (beta chain) comes out of a study of cytomegalovirus exposure and HLA in healthy donors. At the level of the study: Later, an analysis reported that the approximately 120 validation repertoires had used the same platform as the approximately 690 first-cohort repertoires. General observations from the study: Cytomegalovirus status was reportedly diagnosed by the classifier with high specificity and sensitivity. Altogether, 160 or so TCR beta chains were recorded as cytomegalovirus-associated.

In germline, CDR1 is SEHNR, CDR2 FQNEAQ (reference sequence). The CDR3 contains 13 residues. V shed 5 bases, J shed 3 bases, and the junction held 4 bases outside the gene matches. The donors were part of the validation cohort of roughly 110 subjects. That cohort was separate from the first cohort, which comprised 670 or so subjects. In the case of this clone: The antigen is unknown.

The repertoire was sequenced with immunoSEQ multiplex PCR; TCRdb's copy has only in-frame clones and lacks some. This table has 260,000 or so clones, roughly 87% appearing once. The TCR originated in a woman aged 30 to 39 in good health and CMV-seronegative. Sequenced material: PBMCs. The chain has TRBV7-9 and TRBJ2-7, with 7 bases matching TRBD2. CDR3 DNA: TGTGCCAGCAGCGACCCGGGAGGCTACGAGCAGTACTTC. Amino acids: CASSDPGGYEQYF.